The 16 T cell receptor beta chains below all came from one sample that was sequenced in a study of CD8 T cells in Susac syndrome. An amount of RNA that ranged from roughly 0.5 to 1 ug was reverse transcribed with random hexamers. TCRdb ran MiXCR on the immunoSEQ multiplex PCR reads and lists one entry per CDR3 protein. The data contain some 100,000 distinct CDR3 sequences, roughly 92% of them singletons. What was sequenced was CD8+ T cells from PBMCs. The receptors derive from a human donor in good health.

This chain joins TRBV28 and TRBJ2-5; no definite D call. The CDR3 has 13 residues. Germline V gene lookup returns CDR1 MDHEN and CDR2 SYDVKM. Trimming cost V 5 bases and J 5 bases, with 12 bases left between them. CDR3 amino acids: CASSLRHLETQYF. DNA for the CDR3: TGTGCCAGCAGTCTTCGGCATCTGGAGACCCAGTACTTC.

The J gene is TRBJ1-5, the V gene TRBV6-2 or TRBV6-3; perhaps TRBD1 as D (5 bases). The ends were cut back, 7 bases at V and 1 base at J, with 8 bases in the middle. In germline, CDR1 is MNHEY, CDR2 SVGEGT. The CDR3 consists of 13 residues. DNA of the CDR3: TGTGCCAGCAACAGGATGAGCAATCAGCCCCAGCATTTT. Translating it yields CASNRMSNQPQHF.

The V and J genes are TRBV19 and TRBJ2-7; the D gene is possibly TRBD1 (6 bases). The V gene lost 6 bases and the J gene lost 5 bases, with 14 bases spanning the gap. The germline gives CDR1 LNHDA, CDR2 SQIVND (reference sequence). CDR3 length: 13 residues. The CDR3 DNA follows: TGTGCCAGTAGCTCGGGACAACCCCACGAGCAGTACTTC. This encodes CASSSGQPHEQYF. The variable domain in full, completed from reference TRBV19 and TRBJ2-7, reads DGGITQSPKYLFRKEGQNVTLSCEQNLNHDAMYWYRQDPGQGLRLIYYSQIVNDFQKGDIAEGYSVSREKKESFPLTVTSAQKNPTAFYLCASSSGQPHEQYFGPGTRLTVT.

This clonotype is a singleton in its sample. This chain joins TRBV6-2 or TRBV6-3 and TRBJ2-1; a weak D match, TRBD1 (5 bases). Germline V gives CDR1 MNHEY, CDR2 SVGEGT. Deletions cut 7 bases from V and 2 bases from J, with 21 bases between. The CDR3 extends over 17 amino acids. DNA for the CDR3: TGTGCCAGCACCAAAGGTGGGGCGGAAGGAACCTACAATGAGCAGTTCTTC. The encoded protein is CASTKGGAEGTYNEQFF.

The gene calls are TRBV28 and TRBJ1-2, with D tentatively TRBD1 (5 bases). Trimming shortened V by 6 bases and J by 6 bases, and 26 bases separated the two germline ends. Per germline, CDR1 MDHEN and CDR2 SYDVKM. The CDR3 runs 17 residues. The CDR3 is CASSLPGGLGTADGYTF. CDR3 sequence (DNA): TGTGCCAGCAGCCTTCCCGGGGGTCTAGGCACGGCCGATGGCTACACCTTC.

The chain uses TRBV7-9 and TRBJ2-7; D tentatively fits TRBD1 or TRBD2 (5 bases each). Germline V gives CDR1 SEHNR, CDR2 FQNEAQ (reference sequence). Deletions cut 5 bases from V and 2 bases from J, with 19 bases between. The CDR3 totals 16 residues. The CDR3 sequence is CASSTTGTVFPYEQYF. The CDR3 DNA is TGTGCCAGCAGCACCACCGGGACGGTATTTCCCTACGAGCAGTACTTC.

This clonotype turned up a few times. At one end, the junction sequence differs from germline, possibly due to a read error. The J gene is TRBJ2-7, the V gene TRBV27; 9 bases line up with TRBD2. Germline V gene lookup returns CDR1 MNHEY and CDR2 SMNVEV (reference sequence). The CDR3 length is 17 residues. Written as DNA, the CDR3 is TGTGCCAGCAGTCCCCCGTTTGTTAGCGGGAGCTCCTACGAACAGTACTTC. Protein: CASSPPFVSGSSYEQYF.

This clonotype was counted once. V and J are TRBV11-1 and TRBJ2-2; TRBD1 matches 8 bases. V dropped 5 bases and J dropped 5; count of bases not matched to a gene: 10. The CDR3 is 16 amino acids. The germline V gene has CDR1 SGHAT and CDR2 FQDESV (reference sequence). For the CDR3, the DNA is TGTGCCAGCAGCCGTCGGACAGGGTCAGAAACCGGGGAGCTGTTTTTT. Its translation is CASSRRTGSETGELFF.

This clonotype came up once. The chain links TRBV5-1 to TRBJ2-1; TRBD2 might be the D (6 bases). This CDR3 has 15 amino acids. Trimming took off 0 bases at V and 6 bases at J, with 13 bases between the two ends. Germline lookup yields CDR1 SGHRS and CDR2 YFSETQ. CDR3 region: CASSLDSGGFNEQFF. Written as DNA, the CDR3 is TGCGCCAGCAGCTTGGATAGCGGAGGTTTCAATGAGCAGTTCTTC.

The chain is built from TRBV5-6 and TRBJ1-5; the D is unclear. CDR3 length equals 17 residues. CDR1 is SGHDT, CDR2 YYEEEE, per germline. Trimming left V 3 bases short and J 0 bases short, with 16 bases between. The CDR3 sequence is CASSSRVGRFSNQPQHF. Written as DNA, the CDR3 is TGTGCCAGCAGCTCCCGGGTAGGTCGGTTTAGCAATCAGCCCCAGCATTTT.

The CDR3 protein is CASSPGALSETQYF. DNA for the CDR3: TGTGCCAGCAGCCCAGGCGCCTTAAGCGAGACCCAGTACTTC. The V gene is TRBV4-2, the J gene TRBJ2-5; no reliable D call. V was cut by 4 bases and J by 5 bases, with 14 bases left in between. Germline CDR1 LGHNA, CDR2 YNFKEQ. The CDR3 consists of 14 residues.

This sequence joins TRBV29-1 and TRBJ1-1; 7 nucleotides line up with TRBD1. Per germline, CDR1 SQVTM and CDR2 ANQGSEA. With V trimmed by 4 bases and J by 13 bases, 6 bases remained unmatched. The CDR3 consists of 10 residues. CDR3 sequence reads: CSVVGTEVFF. The CDR3 region has the DNA TGCAGCGTTGTTGGGACAGAGGTTTTCTTT.

The V gene is TRBV19, the J gene TRBJ2-2; D could derive from TRBD1 or TRBD2 (5 bases each). CDR3 length equals 16 residues. Germline loops: CDR1 LNHDA, CDR2 SQIVND (reference sequence). V lost 8 bases and J lost 7, with 23 bases in between. CDR3 DNA: TGTGCCAGTCGACCGGGACCTCAAGATTCGGGCGGGGAGCTGTTTTTT. Residues: CASRPGPQDSGGELFF.

The chain uses TRBV7-2 and TRBJ2-2; no definite D call. Germline loops: CDR1 SGHTA, CDR2 FQGNSA. V was trimmed by 1 base and J by 1 base, leaving 7 bases between them. The CDR3 runs 15 residues. CDR3 sequence (DNA): TGTGCCAGCAGCTTAGACCCCAGGAACACCGGGGAGCTGTTTTTT. It translates to CASSLDPRNTGELFF.

This rearrangement joins TRBV28 to TRBJ1-1; 8 bases match TRBD1. The CDR3 sequence is 15 residues long. Losses at the gene ends were 2 bases for V and 5 bases for J; bases not matched to a gene: 7. The germline CDR1 and CDR2 sequences are MDHEN and SYDVKM. CDR3: CASSLSGRGPTEAFF. In nucleotides, the CDR3 is TGTGCCAGCAGTTTAAGTGGCAGGGGGCCTACTGAAGCTTTCTTT. The whole variable domain, filled in from reference TRBV28 and TRBJ1-1, reads DVKVTQSSRYLVKRTGEKVFLECVQDMDHENMFWYRQDPGLGLRLIYFSYDVKMKEKGDIPEGYSVSREKKERFSLILESASTNQTSMYLCASSLSGRGPTEAFFGQGTRLTVV.

This chain uses TRBV5-6 with TRBJ1-5, with D perhaps matching TRBD1 (5 bases). The germline CDR1 and CDR2 sequences are SGHDT and YYEEEE. CDR3 length equals 15 residues. V lost 0 bases to trimming and J lost 4 bases, with 11 bases between them. DNA of the CDR3: TGTGCCAGCAGCTTGGGTGCGGGACGAAATCAGCCCCAGCATTTT. It encodes CASSLGAGRNQPQHF.